Each of the 9 T cell receptor beta chains below was sequenced from the same sample in a study of early T cells in non-severe SARS-CoV-2 infection. TCRdb recomputed calls from the 5' RACE reads with MiXCR, one row per CDR3 protein. The sample includes just under 90,000 distinct CDR3 sequences, approximately 15% of them seen just once. The sample was whole blood. The receptors originated from an adult who was a healthcare worker with PCR-confirmed SARS-CoV-2 infection or an uninfected control (not recorded which).

The chain recombines TRBV29-1 with TRBJ2-2; no clear D gene. The CDR3 totals 14 residues. Looked up from germline, CDR1 is SQVTM and CDR2 is ANQGSEA. The germline V and J ends were trimmed by 3 bases and 3 bases, with 11 bases remaining between them. This CDR3 is CSVDWSGDTGELFF. The CDR3 DNA reads as TGCAGCGTTGATTGGTCAGGAGACACCGGGGAGCTGTTTTTT.

The chain is built from TRBV20-1 and TRBJ2-7; 7 bases align to TRBD2. The CDR3 length is 17 residues. From germline, CDR1 is DFQATT and CDR2 SNEGSKA (reference sequence). The V segment lost 0 bases and the J segment 2 bases; nucleotides outside the gene matches: 13. CDR3: CSARDASRAGRAYEQYF. The CDR3 bases are TGCAGTGCTAGAGATGCCTCACGAGCGGGGAGGGCCTACGAGCAGTACTTC.

This clonotype was picked up a small number of times. V gene TRBV9 combines with J gene TRBJ1-4; 7 bases align to TRBD1. This CDR3 has 16 residues. Germline CDR1 SGDLS, CDR2 YYNGEE. Trimming removed 0 bases from V and 5 bases from J; junction bases left unmatched: 7. The CDR3 is CASSVATGQQNEKLFF. For the CDR3, the DNA is TGTGCCAGCAGCGTAGCTACGGGACAGCAAAATGAAAAACTGTTTTTT.

The V call is TRBV11-2, the J call TRBJ2-1; D not resolved. Germline lookup yields CDR1 SGHAT and CDR2 FQNNGV. CDR3 length equals 15 residues. V was trimmed by 1 base and J by 2 bases, leaving 9 bases between them. Here the CDR3 DNA reads TGTGCCAGCAGCTTAGGAAGGCAGCCCTACAATGAGCAGTTCTTC. Protein: CASSLGRQPYNEQFF.

This clonotype was counted only a few times. This sequence joins TRBV5-1 and TRBJ2-5, with 8 bases lining up with TRBD1. The CDR3 is made up of 15 amino acids. Germline assignment: CDR1 SGHRS and CDR2 YFSETQ. V shed 5 bases and J 4 bases; nucleotides not matched to a gene: 10. The DNA for the CDR3 is TGCGCCAGCAGTACAGGGGGTGTTCTGGGAGAGACCCAGTACTTC. As protein: CASSTGGVLGETQYF.

The chain is built from TRBV6-4 and TRBJ1-1; the D gene is possibly TRBD1 (5 bases). Looked up from germline, CDR1 is MRHNA and CDR2 is SNTAGT. This CDR3 region has 13 residues. V shed 0 bases and J shed 8 bases, with 10 bases lying between them. The CDR3 nucleotides are TGTGCCAGCAGTGACTCTCCGGGGGAGGAAGCTTTCTTT. This translates into CASSDSPGEEAFF.

This clonotype was recorded many times. The rearrangement uses TRBV29-1 and TRBJ2-7; D could derive from TRBD1 or TRBD2 (5 bases each). V was shortened by 4 bases and J by 3 bases, with 10 bases between the two germline ends. Germline V gene lookup returns CDR1 SQVTM and CDR2 ANQGSEA. The CDR3 spans 12 residues. In DNA, the CDR3 is TGCAGCGTTGGGGACGGTATCTACGAGCAGTACTTC. It yields the protein CSVGDGIYEQYF.

This clonotype was observed a handful of times. V usage is TRBV11-2 and J usage is TRBJ2-7; 11 nucleotides line up with TRBD2. After removal of 6 bases from V and 3 bases from J, the junction contained 7 bases not matched to a gene. The CDR3 totals 15 residues. Germline-derived CDR1 and CDR2 are SGHAT and FQNNGV. The CDR3 DNA reads TGTGCCAGCAGGGCTAGCGGGAGGAATCGCTACGAGCAGTACTTC. Protein sequence: CASRASGRNRYEQYF.

V and J are TRBV20-1 and TRBJ2-7; D tentatively reads TRBD1 or TRBD2 (5 bases each). The V end lost 4 bases, the J end lost 6 bases, and 19 bases lay between the germline ends. CDR3 length: 14 residues. Germline CDR1 and CDR2: DFQATT and SNEGSKA (reference sequence). CDR3 nucleotides: TGCAGTGCTAAGGGTGGGGTTGGGGACGGCGAGCAGTACTTC. This encodes CSAKGGVGDGEQYF.